What follows are 15 T cell receptor beta chains derived from one specimen sequenced in a study of shared clonotypes between healthy human individuals. This table comes from immunoSEQ multiplex PCR, and its TCRdb copy is limited to in-frame clones, with some not included. The table shows approximately 2.1 million clones, with 85% to 95% occurring only once. Sequencing was done on a sample of naive CD4+ T cells from PBMCs. As to subset: CD45RA+ positively selected. The source of these receptors is a man younger than 35 in good health. Some clones in this sample may be carry-over from other donors' samples.

The rearrangement joins TRBV5-4 to TRBJ2-1; TRBD1 agrees at 9 bases. J lost 9 bases, V lost 3 bases, and 10 bases had no gene match. The CDR3 is 15 residues long. Germline loops: CDR1 SGHNT, CDR2 YYREEE (reference sequence). CDR3 loop: CASSSTRDRVGEQFF. The CDR3 DNA is TGTGCCAGCAGCTCTACCAGGGACAGGGTTGGTGAGCAGTTCTTC.

The J gene is TRBJ2-4, the V gene TRBV28, with 7 bases lining up with TRBD2. CDR1 is MDHEN, CDR2 SYDVKM, per germline. The CDR3 has 14 residues. V lost 6 bases to trimming and J lost 8 bases; unmatched junction nucleotides: 10. The CDR3 DNA sequence: TGTGCCAGCAGCCCTGGGGGAGGGTCAGACATTCAGTACTTC. As protein: CASSPGGGSDIQYF. The full variable domain, its missing parts supplied by reference TRBV28 and TRBJ2-4, is DVKVTQSSRYLVKRTGEKVFLECVQDMDHENMFWYRQDPGLGLRLIYFSYDVKMKEKGDIPEGYSVSREKKERFSLILESASTNQTSMYLCASSPGGGSDIQYFGAGTRLSVL.

CDR3 sequence (DNA): TGTGCCTGGAGTGTAACGGGGCCCAGGGAACCCCAGCATTTT. Translated: CAWSVTGPREPQHF. The chain uses TRBV30 and TRBJ1-5; perhaps TRBD1 as D (5 bases). The CDR3 extends over 14 amino acids. V was pared by 0 bases and J by 10 bases, with 16 bases between. Germline loops: CDR1 GTSNPN, CDR2 SVGIG (reference sequence).

The chain links TRBV9 to TRBJ1-2; 7 bases are a match to TRBD1. With 4 bases clipped from V and 8 bases from J, the junction kept 14 bases outside the gene matches. Germline V CDR1 and CDR2: SGDLS, YYNGEE. The CDR3 extends over 15 amino acids. CDR3 sequence (DNA): TGTGCCAGCAGCAACGCCCTGACAGGGTGGGGAGGCTACACCTTC. It translates to CASSNALTGWGGYTF.

The chain carries TRBV4-3 and TRBJ2-1, with D maybe TRBD1 (6 bases). Trimming took off 4 bases at V and 3 bases at J, with 16 bases between the two ends. The CDR3 runs to 16 residues. The V gene's germline CDR1 is LGHNA and CDR2 YSLEER. DNA for the CDR3: TGCGCCAGCAGCCGGAGATCGGACAGCTACTACAATGAGCAGTTCTTC. Translation: CASSRRSDSYYNEQFF.

The chain employs TRBV15 and TRBJ2-5, with D possibly TRBD2 on 5 matching bases. V lost 4 bases and J lost 4, with 16 bases in between. The germline V gene encodes CDR1 LNHNV and CDR2 YYDKDF (reference sequence). The CDR3 is made up of 15 amino acids. The CDR3 reads CATSISRVAGETQYF. The CDR3 coding sequence is TGTGCCACCAGCATATCTAGGGTGGCGGGAGAGACCCAGTACTTC.

This rearrangement joins TRBV4-2 to TRBJ1-5, with 8 bases matching TRBD1. The germline CDR1 and CDR2 sequences are LGHNA and YNFKEQ. The CDR3 has 14 amino acids. V trimming: 2 bases; J trimming: 5 bases; junction bases outside the gene matches: 2. CDR3 residues: CASSQHRGDQPQHF. CDR3 DNA: TGTGCCAGCAGCCAACACAGGGGGGATCAGCCCCAGCATTTT.

The V gene is TRBV2, the J gene TRBJ1-5; D is unresolved. This CDR3 region has 14 residues. Germline values: CDR1 SNHLY, CDR2 FYNNEI. V was clipped by 4 bases and J by 8 bases, with 15 bases between them. Here the CDR3 DNA reads TGTGCCAGCAGTGCGAACAGTCGTCGGGAGCCCCAGCATTTT. It is translated as CASSANSRREPQHF.

The chain carries TRBV27 and TRBJ2-7; the D is unclear. V was clipped by 4 bases and J by 6 bases, with 22 bases between them. Germline CDR1 reads MNHEY; CDR2 reads SMNVEV (reference sequence). CDR3 length: 16 residues. CDR3 DNA sequence: TGTGCCAGCAGTTCTTTTCTCAGGTCCCCCCGGCCCGAGCAGTACTTC. Amino acids: CASSSFLRSPRPEQYF.

This chain connects TRBV4-1 to TRBJ2-6, with D possibly being TRBD1 (6 bases). Germline V gene lookup returns CDR1 MGHRA and CDR2 YSYEKL. The CDR3 loop spans 15 amino acids. The V end was cut by 10 bases, the J end by 3 bases, with 16 bases between. This chain's CDR3 is CATAPGAFGANVLTF. The CDR3 nucleotides are TGCGCCACCGCCCCAGGGGCGTTTGGGGCCAACGTCCTGACTTTC.

CDR3: CASSLNSQETQYF. CDR3 bases: TGTGCCAGCAGCTTGAACAGCCAAGAGACCCAGTACTTC. The gene calls are TRBV5-4 and TRBJ2-5; D gene ambiguous. V was cut by 1 base and J by 1 base, with 5 bases left in between. Germline V gene lookup returns CDR1 SGHNT and CDR2 YYREEE (reference sequence). The CDR3 loop spans 13 amino acids.

The chain is built from TRBV15 and TRBJ2-4, with D tentatively TRBD1 (5 bases). Per germline, CDR1 LNHNV and CDR2 YYDKDF (reference sequence). V gave up 0 bases and J gave up 6 bases, with 12 bases separating them. CDR3 length: 15 residues. The CDR3 coding sequence is TGTGCCACCAGCAGAGACGGGCAGGGTACAAACATTCAGTACTTC. Translated: CATSRDGQGTNIQYF.

This clone was observed a single time. The J gene is TRBJ2-1, the V gene TRBV7-2; D not certain. The CDR3 covers 13 residues. The germline gives CDR1 SGHTA, CDR2 FQGNSA. Deletions cut 7 bases from V and 7 bases from J, with 14 bases between. Here the CDR3 reads CASTLLIENEQFF. CDR3 in DNA: TGTGCCAGCACCCTACTTATTGAGAATGAGCAGTTCTTC.

This sequence joins TRBV7-8 and TRBJ1-1; the D is unclear. Germline V gene sequence: CDR1 SGHVS, CDR2 FQNEAQ. Trimming stripped 2 bases from V and 4 bases from J, with 11 bases between. The CDR3 length is 14 residues. The DNA for the CDR3 is TGTGCCAGCAGCTTACGGGTGAACCCCACTGAAGCTTTCTTT. Its translation: CASSLRVNPTEAFF.

The chain joins TRBV28 to TRBJ1-3, with 8 positions matching TRBD1. This CDR3 is 14 amino acids long. Unmatched junction bases numbered 2, after V lost 2 bases and J lost 5 bases. Germline lookup yields CDR1 MDHEN and CDR2 SYDVKM. CDR3 region: CASSLGTGRNTIYF. The CDR3, as DNA: TGTGCCAGCAGTTTAGGGACAGGAAGAAACACCATATATTTT.